This TCR beta chain was sequenced during a study of vaccination effects on CD4 cells after COVID-19. Germline CDR1 SNHLY, CDR2 FYNNEI. V trimming: 7 bases; J trimming: 2 bases; junction bases outside the gene matches: 7. This CDR3 is built from 14 residues. Ahead of sequencing, the ViraFEST assay grew antigen-specific CD4+ T cells using viral peptide pools. Researchers isolated CD4+ T cells once less than twelve days of culture had elapsed. The authors replaced half the medium with IL-2 medium on days 3 and 7. In its sample, this clone was seen a few times. Its antigen is not identified. Libraries were prepared by immunoSEQ multiplex PCR; TCRdb keeps only in-frame clonotypes and omits some of them. The data show 60,000 to 70,000 clones, roughly 80% seen once.

The sequencing here drew on CD4+ T cells from PBMCs cultured with HCoV-229E spike peptides, taken before COVID-19 vaccination. The sequence derives from a human donor who received a COVID-19 vaccine. The chain links TRBV2 to TRBJ1-2; TRBD1 matches 7 bases. CDR3 sequence (DNA): TGTGCCAGCAAGGAACAGGGGACAAACTATGGCTACACCTTC. This gives the protein CASKEQGTNYGYTF.